The 7 T cell receptor beta chains presented below share a single source sample, sequenced in a study of T-cell memory formation after mild COVID-19 (dated by TCRdb to the early 2020s). The library was obtained by 5' RACE. The instrument given in TCRdb is Illumina NovaSeq 6000. The raw public reads went through TCRdb reprocessing: fastp at Q25, MiXCR clone calling, in-frame beta chains kept. Entries are consolidated by CDR3 protein sequence, retaining the most common genes and DNA. In this sample the table shows fewer than 200,000 distinct CDR3 sequences, 15% to 20% of which occur a single time. The ten largest account for about 4% of the sample. The sequencing input was PBMCs or a T cell subset sorted from them (not recorded which). The receptors shown here come from a man aged 18-30 years who had mild COVID-19 (a few samples of this study predate the infection). The sample titles of this study are shuffled in the database, so cell type and time point are left out; the donor was told from shared clones.

This clonotype was found a few times. The chain combines TRBV4-3 with TRBJ2-3; possible D gene TRBD2, 5 bases. There are 15 residues in the CDR3. Germline assignment: CDR1 LGHNA and CDR2 YSLEER. Trimming removed 6 bases at V and 1 base at J, with 14 bases between. Here the CDR3 DNA reads TGCGCCAGCAGTTCACGGGGTGTGGGCACAGATACGCAGTATTTT. This sequence encodes CASSSRGVGTDTQYF.

This clonotype was seen more than once but under ten times. This rearrangement joins TRBV4-2 to TRBJ2-7; TRBD1 agrees at 9 bases. Germline trimming cut 4 bases from V and 3 bases from J; bases unmatched to any gene: 13. The CDR3 runs 17 residues. Germline loops: CDR1 LGHNA, CDR2 YNFKEQ. The CDR3: CASSPRAGTGSLYEQYF. CDR3 nucleotide sequence: TGTGCCAGCAGCCCGCGGGCCGGGACAGGGAGCCTCTACGAGCAGTACTTC.

The DNA of the CDR3 is TGTGCCAGCAGCCCTCGGACTAGCGGAGCCACAGATACGCAGTATTTT. It translates to CASSPRTSGATDTQYF. The chain employs TRBV5-8 and TRBJ2-3; 10 nucleotides agree with TRBD2. CDR3 length: 16 residues. The V and J ends lost 4 bases and 2 bases, in that order; junction bases with no gene match: 7. Germline lookup yields CDR1 SGHTS and CDR2 YDEGEE.

J is TRBJ1-1 and V is TRBV6-6; D might be TRBD1 (5 bases). Germline CDR1 is MNHNY and CDR2 is SVGAGI (reference sequence). The CDR3 covers 16 residues. Deletions cut 4 bases from V and 0 bases from J, with 15 bases between. CDR3 nucleotide sequence: TGTGCCAGCAGTTTCGGGACCGGAACAATGAACACTGAAGCTTTCTTT. As protein: CASSFGTGTMNTEAFF.

The V gene is TRBV7-9, the J gene TRBJ2-7; D tentatively fits TRBD1 or TRBD2 (6 bases each). CDR3 length: 15 residues. With 5 bases removed from V and 4 bases from J, the gap between germline ends came to 18 bases. The germline gives CDR1 SEHNR, CDR2 FQNEAQ (reference sequence). CDR3 region: CASSLVGGKWYEQYF. CDR3 in DNA: TGTGCCAGCAGCCTCGTCGGGGGCAAGTGGTACGAGCAGTACTTC.

A few counts support this clonotype. The CDR3 sequence is CASSLAYTSKELFF. CDR3 in DNA: TGTGCCAGCAGCTTAGCGTATACATCTAAGGAGCTGTTTTTT. The gene calls are TRBV7-2 and TRBJ2-2; D not certain. Trimming stripped 0 bases from V and 10 bases from J, with 12 bases between. Germline V gives CDR1 SGHTA, CDR2 FQGNSA. The CDR3 is made up of 14 amino acids.

V and J are TRBV2 and TRBJ2-2, with D uncertain. V lost 6 bases to trimming and J lost 5 bases, with 13 bases between them. CDR1 SNHLY and CDR2 FYNNEI come from the germline V gene. This CDR3 region has 14 residues. The CDR3 nucleotides read TGTGCCAGCAGGTCCGGGCCCGGGACCGGGGAGCTGTTTTTT. Residues: CASRSGPGTGELFF.